There are a few counts of the clone carrying this T cell receptor beta chain. TCRdb reprocessed the 5' RACE reads with MiXCR, giving one entry per CDR3 protein. This repertoire shows hundreds of thousands of distinct CDR3 sequences, roughly 13% found once; its top ten account for over 13%. These data are taken from a study of T cells after yellow fever vaccination. CDR3 length: 13 residues. V lost 8 bases and J lost 3; bases outside the gene matches: 5. Germline values: CDR1 KGHDR, CDR2 SFDVKD. The rearrangement links TRBV24-1 to TRBJ1-2, with TRBD1 matching over 7 bases. The sequence came from a man aged 25-45 years who received the YFV17D yellow fever vaccine. Sequenced here: PBMCs, sampled on the day of the yellow fever booster vaccination. CDR3 region: CATKRTGYYGYTF. The CDR3 DNA sequence: TGTGCCACCAAGAGGACAGGCTACTATGGCTACACCTTC.